The sequence of this TCR beta chain was determined in a study of cytomegalovirus exposure and HLA in healthy donors. The PCR employed 60 Vbeta primers together with 13 Jbeta primers. Sequenced by immunoSEQ multiplex PCR; TCRdb stores in-frame clones only, minus some. The repertoire holds roughly 160,000 clones, with about 85% as singletons. This CDR3 region has 14 residues. V was shortened by 4 bases and J by 8 bases, with 18 bases between the two germline ends. CDR1 SGHRS and CDR2 YFSETQ come from the germline V gene. At collection, donors were nominally healthy, but unrecorded immune exposures were probable.

The origin of this receptor is a man aged 25 to 40 in good health and CMV-seropositive. The chain joins TRBV5-1 to TRBJ1-2; D unclear. The sequenced sample was PBMCs. In nucleotides, the CDR3 is TGCGCCAGCAGCCATGGAGAAGCGGTGTCCGGCTACACCTTC. It codes for CASSHGEAVSGYTF.